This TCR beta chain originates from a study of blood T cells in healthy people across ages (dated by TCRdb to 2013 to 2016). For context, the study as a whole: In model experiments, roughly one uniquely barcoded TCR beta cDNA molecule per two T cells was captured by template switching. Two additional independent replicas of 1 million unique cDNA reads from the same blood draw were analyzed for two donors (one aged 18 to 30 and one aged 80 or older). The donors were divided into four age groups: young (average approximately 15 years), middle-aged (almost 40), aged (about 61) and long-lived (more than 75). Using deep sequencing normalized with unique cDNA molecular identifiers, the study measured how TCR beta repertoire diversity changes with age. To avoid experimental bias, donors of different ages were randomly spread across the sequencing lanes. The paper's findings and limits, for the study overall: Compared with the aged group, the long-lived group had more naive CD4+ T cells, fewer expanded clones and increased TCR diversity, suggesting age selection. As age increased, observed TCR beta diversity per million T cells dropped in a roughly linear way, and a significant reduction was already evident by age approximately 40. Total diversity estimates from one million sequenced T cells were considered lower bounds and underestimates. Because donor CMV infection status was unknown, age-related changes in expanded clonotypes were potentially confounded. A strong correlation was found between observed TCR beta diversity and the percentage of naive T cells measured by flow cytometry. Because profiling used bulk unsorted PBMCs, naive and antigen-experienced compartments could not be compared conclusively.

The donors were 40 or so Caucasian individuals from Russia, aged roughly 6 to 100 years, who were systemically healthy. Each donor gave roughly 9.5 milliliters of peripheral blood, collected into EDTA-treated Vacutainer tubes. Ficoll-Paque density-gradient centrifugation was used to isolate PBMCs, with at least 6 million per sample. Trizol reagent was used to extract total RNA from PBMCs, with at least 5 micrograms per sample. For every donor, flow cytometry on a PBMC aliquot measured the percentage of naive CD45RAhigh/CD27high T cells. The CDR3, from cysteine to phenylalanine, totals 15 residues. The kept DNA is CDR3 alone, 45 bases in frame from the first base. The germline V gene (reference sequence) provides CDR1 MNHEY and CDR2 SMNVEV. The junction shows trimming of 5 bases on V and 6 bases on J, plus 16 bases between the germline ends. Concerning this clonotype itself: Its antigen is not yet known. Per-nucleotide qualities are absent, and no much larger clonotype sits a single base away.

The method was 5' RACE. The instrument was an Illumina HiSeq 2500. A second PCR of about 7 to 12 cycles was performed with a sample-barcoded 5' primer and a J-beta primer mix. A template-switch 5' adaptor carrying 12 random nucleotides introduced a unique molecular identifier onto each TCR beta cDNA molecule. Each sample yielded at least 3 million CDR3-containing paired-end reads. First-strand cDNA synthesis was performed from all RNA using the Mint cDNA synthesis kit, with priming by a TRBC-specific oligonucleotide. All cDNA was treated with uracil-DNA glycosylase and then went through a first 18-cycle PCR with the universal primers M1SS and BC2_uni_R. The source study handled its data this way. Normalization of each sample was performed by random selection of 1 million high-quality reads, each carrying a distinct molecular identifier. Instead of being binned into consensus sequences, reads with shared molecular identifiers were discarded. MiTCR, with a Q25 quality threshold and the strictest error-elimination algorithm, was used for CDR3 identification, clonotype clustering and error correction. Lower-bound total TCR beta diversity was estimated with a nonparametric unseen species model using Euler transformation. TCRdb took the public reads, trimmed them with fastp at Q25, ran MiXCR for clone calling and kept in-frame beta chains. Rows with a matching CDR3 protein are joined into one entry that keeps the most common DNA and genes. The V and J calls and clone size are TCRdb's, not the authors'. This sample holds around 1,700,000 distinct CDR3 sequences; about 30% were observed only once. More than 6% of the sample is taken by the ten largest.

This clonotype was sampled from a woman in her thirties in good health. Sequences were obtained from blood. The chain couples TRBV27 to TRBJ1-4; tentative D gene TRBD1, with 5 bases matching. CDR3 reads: CASSPLGTAYEKLFF. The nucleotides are TGTGCCAGCAGTCCACTCGGGACTGCGTATGAAAAACTGTTTTTT.